This TCR beta chain was found in a study of Tregs in tolerant kidney transplant recipients. TCRdb's copy holds only in-frame clones and misses some; the assay was immunoSEQ multiplex PCR. The sample consists of more than 90,000 clones, about 90% of them appearing once. Findings and limits, study-wide: Biological reproducibility was not directly addressed in this study.

On this clone itself: Its antigen is undetermined.

This clonotype was sampled from a human donor in good health. Material: CD4+ T cells from blood.

The CDR3 here is CASSQLQGATGTEAFF. In DNA form, the CDR3 reads TGTGCCAGCAGCCAGCTACAGGGGGCTACGGGCACTGAAGCTTTCTTT. The genes are TRBV14 and TRBJ1-1; 9 bases are a match to TRBD1. The germline V gene encodes CDR1 SGHDN and CDR2 FVKESK. The ends lost 3 bases at V and 4 bases at J; junction bases unmatched: 9. The CDR3 has 16 amino acids.